This TCR beta chain came from a study of blood T cell repertoires in COVID-19. Study information: Spain, Italy and the United States supplied samples that represented acute and convalescent COVID-19. T cells, B-cell-depleted T cells, or PBMCs provided the cDNA or gDNA that served as material.

From germline, CDR1 is LNHDA and CDR2 SQIVND (reference sequence). The V gene end was trimmed by 4 bases and the J gene end by 4 bases; junction bases not matched to a gene: 6. The CDR3 covers 16 residues. The repertoire was sequenced with immunoSEQ multiplex PCR; TCRdb's copy has only in-frame clones and lacks some. The sample has some 130,000 clones, about nine tenths seen once. The chain is built from TRBV19 and TRBJ1-4, with 10 bases identical to TRBD1. This receptor was identified in a man aged 45 to 65 with acute or convalescent COVID-19. Material: peripheral blood. In nucleotides, the CDR3 is TGTGCCAGTAGTACCACCCGGACAGGGGGTAATGAAAAACTGTTTTTT. Protein sequence: CASSTTRTGGNEKLFF.